This TCR beta chain was profiled in a study of T cell responses to AZD1222 COVID-19 vaccine. CDR1 is SGHAT, CDR2 FQNNGV, per germline. The ends were cut back, 5 bases at V and 0 bases at J, with 8 bases in the middle. This CDR3 contains 14 residues. Generated by immunoSEQ multiplex PCR, the TCRdb table keeps only in-frame clones and is missing some. The data hold 97,000 or so clones, with roughly 80% observed a single time. Concerning this clone: What it binds is not known.

Notes on the study in general: Clonal diversity may have been underestimated, and the donors were mostly white British, with more females than males. Reports say nearly half of spike-specific TCRs go after unmutated variant regions. After two AZD1222 doses, spike-specific TCR breadth and depth rose versus day 0.

This clonotype originated in an adult in good health. The specimen comprised peripheral blood, sampled on day 0 of AZD1222 vaccination. This chain links TRBV11-2 with TRBJ1-3, with D uncertain. This chain's CDR3 is CASSLELSGNTIYF. The CDR3 DNA reads as TGTGCCAGCAGCCTCGAGCTCTCTGGAAACACCATATATTTT.